Listed below are T cell receptor beta chains from one sample, sequenced in a study of OX40 agonist ivuxolimab in advanced cancers. The table came from immunoSEQ multiplex PCR; TCRdb's copy has only in-frame clones and leaves some out. The sample has about 78,000 clones, 80% to 90% seen once; the top ten hold over 0.2%. Sequencing used CD4+ or CD8+ T cells sorted from blood, obtained in a trial of the OX40 agonist ivuxolimab. These receptors came from an adult with an advanced solid tumor such as melanoma, head and neck, liver or kidney cancer. Each CDR3 is given with its conserved first and last residue. D genes are given only for firm matches. The size entry is marked missing in some rows and otherwise reads once, few, many or a size class.

v_gene,len,abundance,j_gene,d_gene,CDR3aa,CDR3nt
TRBV19,13,.,TRBJ1-4,TRBD1,CASSSRDREKLFF,TGTGCCAGTAGTTCCCGGGACAGGGAAAAACTGTTTTTT
TRBV19,15,.,TRBJ2-1,TRBD2,CASRPGTSGPNEQFF,TGTGCCAGTAGGCCCGGGACTAGCGGGCCCAATGAGCAGTTCTTC
TRBV28,15,.,TRBJ2-2,.,CASSPRDWNTGELFF,TGTGCCAGCAGTCCCCGAGACTGGAACACCGGGGAGCTGTTTTTT
TRBV7-9,14,.,TRBJ1-4,.,CASSLARENEKLFF,TGTGCCAGCAGCTTAGCGAGGGAGAATGAAAAACTGTTTTTT
TRBV5-1,16,.,TRBJ2-5,.,CASSLAPARGQETQYF,TGCGCCAGCAGCTTGGCTCCGGCCAGGGGCCAAGAGACCCAGTACTTC
TRBV5-4,19,.,TRBJ1-5,TRBD1,CASSPGRQGKEYSNQPQHF,TGTGCCAGCAGCCCGGGCAGACAGGGGAAGGAGTATAGCAATCAGCCCCAGCATTTT
TRBV5-1,15,.,TRBJ2-3,.,CASSQVRKRGDTQYF,TGCGCCAGCAGCCAGGTCAGGAAGAGAGGAGATACGCAGTATTTT
TRBV4-3,11,.,TRBJ1-1,.,CASSQDGRVFF,TGCGCCAGCAGCCAAGATGGAAGGGTTTTCTTT
TRBV5-1,14,.,TRBJ2-5,TRBD2,CASSLETSGRASYF,TGCGCCAGCAGCTTGGAGACTAGCGGGAGGGCCAGTTACTTC
TRBV7-6,16,.,TRBJ2-3,TRBD2,CASSLELSGNTDTQYF,TGTGCCAGCAGCTTAGAGCTTAGCGGGAACACAGATACGCAGTATTTT
TRBV9,17,.,TRBJ2-1,.,CASSGGADPLGVNEQFF,TGTGCCAGCAGCGGGGGGGCCGATCCCCTCGGGGTCAATGAGCAGTTCTTC
TRBV5-1,15,.,TRBJ2-1,TRBD2,CASSLVRAGEYQQFF,TGCGCCAGCAGCTTGGTTCGAGCGGGAGAGTATCAGCAGTTCTTC
TRBV5-4,13,.,TRBJ2-2,.,CAYGVYLAGELFF,TGTGCCTACGGGGTATATTTGGCCGGGGAGCTGTTTTTT
TRBV5-1,15,.,TRBJ2-2,.,CASRPGQENTGELFF,TGCGCCAGCAGGCCGGGGCAGGAGAACACCGGGGAGCTGTTTTTT
TRBV18,13,.,TRBJ2-3,TRBD1,CASSQGARDTQYF,TGTGCCAGCTCACAGGGGGCGCGGGATACGCAGTATTTT
TRBV2,12,.,TRBJ2-3,.,CASRSLTDTQYF,TGTGCCAGCAGGTCGTTAACAGATACGCAGTATTTT
TRBV7-2,15,.,TRBJ1-1,.,CASSFSASVVSEAFF,TGTGCCAGCAGCTTTTCCGCCAGCGTGGTGTCTGAAGCTTTCTTT
TRBV15,12,once,TRBJ2-5,.,CATSRVGDTQYF,TGTGCCACCAGCAGAGTGGGGGACACCCAGTACTTC
TRBV7-2,12,.,TRBJ1-6,.,CASRYSDSTLHF,TGTGCCAGCAGGTATTCGGACTCCACCCTCCACTTT
TRBV10-3,18,once,TRBJ1-3,.,CAISGGPSGGDSGNTIYF,TGTGCCATCAGTGGGGGACCGAGCGGAGGGGACTCTGGAAACACCATATATTTT
TRBV7-2,13,.,TRBJ2-3,.,CASSIRSADTQYF,TGTGCCAGCAGCATCAGGAGCGCAGATACGCAGTATTTT
TRBV19,16,.,TRBJ2-3,TRBD2,CASSTSSGASTDTQYF,TGTGCCAGTAGTACCAGTAGCGGGGCCTCCACAGATACGCAGTATTTT
TRBV15,18,.,TRBJ2-1,TRBD2,CATSRARGGLAGINEQFF,TGTGCCACCAGCAGAGCGAGGGGTGGGCTAGCGGGAATCAATGAGCAGTTCTTC
TRBV4-1,13,once,TRBJ1-5,.,CASSQERGRPQHF,TGCGCCAGCAGCCAAGAGCGGGGTCGGCCCCAGCATTTT
TRBV9,17,.,TRBJ2-3,.,CASSAPRDGGHTDTQYF,TGTGCCAGCAGCGCTCCCAGGGACGGAGGGCACACAGATACGCAGTATTTT
TRBV6-5,15,.,TRBJ2-1,.,CASSPAGSSYNEQFF,TGTGCCAGCAGCCCAGCCGGGAGCTCCTACAATGAGCAGTTCTTC
TRBV23-1,15,once,TRBJ2-7,TRBD2,CASSRLTSGSHEQYF,TGCGCCAGCAGTCGCCTAACTAGCGGGAGTCACGAGCAGTACTTC
TRBV4-2,14,.,TRBJ2-7,.,CASSQDFGEYEQYF,TGTGCCAGCAGCCAAGATTTTGGGGAGTACGAGCAGTACTTC
TRBV10-1,14,.,TRBJ2-2,TRBD1,CASSTGQSTGELFF,TGCGCCAGCAGTACGGGACAGAGCACCGGGGAGCTGTTTTTT
TRBV6-1,14,once,TRBJ1-6,TRBD1,CASSLDRANSPLHF,TGTGCCAGCAGTTTGGACAGGGCAAATTCACCCCTCCACTTT
TRBV2,13,.,TRBJ1-1,.,CASSGRKNTEAFF,TGTGCCAGCAGTGGCCGGAAAAACACTGAAGCTTTCTTT
TRBV5-1,19,.,TRBJ1-2,.,CASSLGDIGPVGGSNGYTF,TGCGCCAGCAGCTTGGGTGATATCGGGCCGGTTGGGGGTTCGAATGGCTACACCTTC